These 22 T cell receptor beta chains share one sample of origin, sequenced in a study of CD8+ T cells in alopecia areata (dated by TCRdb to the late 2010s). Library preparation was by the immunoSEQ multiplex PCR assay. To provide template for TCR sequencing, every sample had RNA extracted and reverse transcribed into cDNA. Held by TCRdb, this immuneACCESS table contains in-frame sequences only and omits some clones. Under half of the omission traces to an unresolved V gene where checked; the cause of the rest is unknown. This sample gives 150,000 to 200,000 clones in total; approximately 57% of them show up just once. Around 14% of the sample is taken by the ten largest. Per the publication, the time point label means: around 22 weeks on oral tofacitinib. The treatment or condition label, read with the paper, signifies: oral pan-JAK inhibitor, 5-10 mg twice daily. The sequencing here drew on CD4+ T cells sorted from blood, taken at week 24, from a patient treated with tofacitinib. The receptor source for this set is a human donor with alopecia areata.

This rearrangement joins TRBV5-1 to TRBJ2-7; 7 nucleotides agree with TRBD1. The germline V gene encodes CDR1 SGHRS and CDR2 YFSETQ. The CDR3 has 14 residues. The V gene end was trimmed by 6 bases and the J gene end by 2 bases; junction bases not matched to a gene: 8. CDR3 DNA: TGCGCCAGCAAATCAAGGGGGACAGCCTACGAGCAGTACTTC. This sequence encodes CASKSRGTAYEQYF.

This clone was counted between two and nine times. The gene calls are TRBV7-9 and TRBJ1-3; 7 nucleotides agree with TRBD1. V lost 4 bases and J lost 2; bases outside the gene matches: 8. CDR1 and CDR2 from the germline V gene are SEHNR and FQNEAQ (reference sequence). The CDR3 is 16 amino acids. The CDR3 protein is CASSYITGAAGNTIYF. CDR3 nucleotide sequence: TGTGCCAGCAGCTATATAACAGGGGCGGCTGGAAACACCATATATTTT.

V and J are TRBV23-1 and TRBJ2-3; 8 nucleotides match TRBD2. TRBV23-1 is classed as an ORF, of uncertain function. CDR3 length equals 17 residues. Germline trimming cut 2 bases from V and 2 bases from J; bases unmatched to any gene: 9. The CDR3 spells CASSQGGGRLHTDTQYF. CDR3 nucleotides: TGCGCCAGCAGTCAAGGCGGGGGGCGCCTTCACACAGATACGCAGTATTTT.

CDR3 coding DNA: TGCAGCGTTGAGATAGTGGAGCGGGGGCTCTACGAGCAGTACTTC. Amino acids: CSVEIVERGLYEQYF. This chain joins TRBV29-1 and TRBJ2-7; TRBD2 matches at 8 bases. The CDR3 totals 15 residues. The junction had 10 bases not matched to a gene; V was cut back by 3 bases and J by 3 bases. Germline-derived CDR1 and CDR2 are SQVTM and ANQGSEA.

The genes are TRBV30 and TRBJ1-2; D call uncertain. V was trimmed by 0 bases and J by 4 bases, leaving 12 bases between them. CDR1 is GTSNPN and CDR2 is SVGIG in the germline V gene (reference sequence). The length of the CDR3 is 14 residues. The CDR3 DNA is TGTGCCTGGAGTGTAAATAGGGTTTCCTATGGCTACACCTTC. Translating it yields CAWSVNRVSYGYTF.

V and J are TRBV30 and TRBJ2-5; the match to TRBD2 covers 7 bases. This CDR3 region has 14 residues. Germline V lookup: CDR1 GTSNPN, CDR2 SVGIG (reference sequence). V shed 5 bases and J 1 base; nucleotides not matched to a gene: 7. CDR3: CAWGGGGGQETQYF. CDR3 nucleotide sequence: TGTGCCTGGGGTGGTGGCGGGGGCCAAGAGACCCAGTACTTC. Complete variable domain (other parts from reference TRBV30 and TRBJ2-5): SQTIHQWPATLVQPVGSPLSLECTVEGTSNPNLYWYRQAAGRGLQLLFYSVGIGQISSEVPQNLSASRPQDRQFILSSKKLLLSDSGFYLCAWGGGGGQETQYFGPGTRLLVL.

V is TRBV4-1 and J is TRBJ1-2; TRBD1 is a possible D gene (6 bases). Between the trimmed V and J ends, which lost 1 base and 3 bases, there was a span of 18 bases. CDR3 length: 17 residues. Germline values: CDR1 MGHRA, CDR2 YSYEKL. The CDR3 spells CASSQVPTAGGDYGYTF. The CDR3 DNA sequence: TGCGCCAGCAGCCAAGTTCCGACGGCGGGGGGCGACTATGGCTACACCTTC.

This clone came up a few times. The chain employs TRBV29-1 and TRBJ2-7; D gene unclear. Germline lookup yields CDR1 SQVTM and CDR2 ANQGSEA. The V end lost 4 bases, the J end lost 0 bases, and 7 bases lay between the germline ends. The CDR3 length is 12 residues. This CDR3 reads CSVVPDSYEQYF. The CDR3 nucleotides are TGCAGCGTTGTACCAGACTCCTACGAGCAGTACTTC.

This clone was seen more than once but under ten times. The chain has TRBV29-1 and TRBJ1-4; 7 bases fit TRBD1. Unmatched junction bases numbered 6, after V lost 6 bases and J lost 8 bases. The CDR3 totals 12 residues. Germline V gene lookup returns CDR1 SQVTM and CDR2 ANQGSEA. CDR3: CSVGTVGEKLFF. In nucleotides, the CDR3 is TGCAGCGTAGGGACAGTTGGCGAAAAACTGTTTTTT.

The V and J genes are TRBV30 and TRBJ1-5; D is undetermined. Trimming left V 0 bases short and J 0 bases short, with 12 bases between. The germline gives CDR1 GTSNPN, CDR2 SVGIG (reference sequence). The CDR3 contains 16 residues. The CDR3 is CAWSVGMEGSNQPQHF. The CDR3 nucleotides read TGTGCCTGGAGTGTGGGAATGGAGGGTAGCAATCAGCCCCAGCATTTT.

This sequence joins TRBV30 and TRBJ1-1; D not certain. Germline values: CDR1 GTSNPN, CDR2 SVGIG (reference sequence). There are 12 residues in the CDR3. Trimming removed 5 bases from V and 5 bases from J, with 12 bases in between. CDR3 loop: CAWGRPGTEAFF. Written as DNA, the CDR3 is TGTGCCTGGGGTCGGCCGGGGACTGAAGCTTTCTTT. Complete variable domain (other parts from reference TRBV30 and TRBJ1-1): SQTIHQWPATLVQPVGSPLSLECTVEGTSNPNLYWYRQAAGRGLQLLFYSVGIGQISSEVPQNLSASRPQDRQFILSSKKLLLSDSGFYLCAWGRPGTEAFFGQGTRLTVV.

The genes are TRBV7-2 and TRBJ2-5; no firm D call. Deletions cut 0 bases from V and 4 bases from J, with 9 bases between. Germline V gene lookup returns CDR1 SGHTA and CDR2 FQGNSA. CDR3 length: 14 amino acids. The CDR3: CASSLAVDRETQYF. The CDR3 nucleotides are TGTGCCAGCAGCTTAGCGGTAGACCGAGAGACCCAGTACTTC.

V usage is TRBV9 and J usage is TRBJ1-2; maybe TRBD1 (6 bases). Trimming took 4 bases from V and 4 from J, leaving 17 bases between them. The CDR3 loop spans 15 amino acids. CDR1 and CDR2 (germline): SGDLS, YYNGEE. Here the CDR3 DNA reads TGTGCCAGCAGCCCCACCAGTGGGGGCCCCTATGGCTACACCTTC. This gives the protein CASSPTSGGPYGYTF.

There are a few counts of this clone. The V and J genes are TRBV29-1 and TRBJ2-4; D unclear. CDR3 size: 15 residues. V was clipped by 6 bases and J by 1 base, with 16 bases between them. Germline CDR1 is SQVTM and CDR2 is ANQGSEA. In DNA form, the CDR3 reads TGCAGCGTCAATAAGGACGGTGGGGCCAAAAACATTCAGTACTTC. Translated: CSVNKDGGAKNIQYF.

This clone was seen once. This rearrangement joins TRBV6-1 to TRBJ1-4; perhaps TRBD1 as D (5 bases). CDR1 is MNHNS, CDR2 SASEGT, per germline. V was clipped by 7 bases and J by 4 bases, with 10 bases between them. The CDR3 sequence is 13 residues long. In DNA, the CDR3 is TGTGCCAGCAATAGAGGGGTTAATGAAAAACTGTTTTTT. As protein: CASNRGVNEKLFF.

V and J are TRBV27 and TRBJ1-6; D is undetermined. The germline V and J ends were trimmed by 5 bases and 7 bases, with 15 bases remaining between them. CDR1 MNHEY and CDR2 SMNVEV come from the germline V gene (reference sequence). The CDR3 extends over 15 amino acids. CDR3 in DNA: TGTGCCAGCAGTCAGACCTTGGCGGGGAATTCACCCCTCCACTTT. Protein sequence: CASSQTLAGNSPLHF.

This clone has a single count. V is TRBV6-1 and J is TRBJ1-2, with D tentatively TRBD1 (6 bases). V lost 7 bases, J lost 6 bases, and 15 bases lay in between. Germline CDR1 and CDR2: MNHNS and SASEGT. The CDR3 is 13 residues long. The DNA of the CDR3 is TGTGCCAGCACCTCGGGGGGCGCCGATGGCTACACCTTC. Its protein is CASTSGGADGYTF.

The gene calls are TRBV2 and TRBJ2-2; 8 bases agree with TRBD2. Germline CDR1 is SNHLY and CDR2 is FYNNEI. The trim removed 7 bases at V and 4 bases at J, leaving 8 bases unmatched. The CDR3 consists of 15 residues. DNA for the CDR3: TGTGCCAGCAAGGCGGAGCGGGGGCCCACCGGGGAGCTGTTTTTT. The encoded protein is CASKAERGPTGELFF.

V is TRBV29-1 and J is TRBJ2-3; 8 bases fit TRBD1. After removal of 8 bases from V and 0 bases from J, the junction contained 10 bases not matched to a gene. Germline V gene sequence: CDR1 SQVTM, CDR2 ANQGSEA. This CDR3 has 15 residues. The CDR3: CSTDTRDRSTDTQYF. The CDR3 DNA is TGCAGCACCGACACCCGGGACAGGAGCACAGATACGCAGTATTTT.

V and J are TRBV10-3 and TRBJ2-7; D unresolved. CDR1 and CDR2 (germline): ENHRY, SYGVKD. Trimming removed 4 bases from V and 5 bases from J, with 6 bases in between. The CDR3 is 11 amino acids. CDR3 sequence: CAISGRDEQYF. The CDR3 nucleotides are TGTGCCATCAGTGGACGCGACGAGCAGTACTTC.

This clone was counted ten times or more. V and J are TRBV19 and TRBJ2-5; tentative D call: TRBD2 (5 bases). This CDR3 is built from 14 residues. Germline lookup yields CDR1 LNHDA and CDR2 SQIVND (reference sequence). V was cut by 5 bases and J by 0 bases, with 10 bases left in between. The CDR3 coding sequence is TGTGCCAGTAGTTTCGCCGGGAACCAAGAGACCCAGTACTTC. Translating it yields CASSFAGNQETQYF.

The CDR3 loop reads CASATFTDTQYF. For the CDR3, the DNA is TGTGCCAGCGCGACATTCACAGATACGCAGTATTTT. The rearrangement joins TRBV2 to TRBJ2-3; D unresolved. The V end lost 8 bases, the J end lost 2 bases, and 8 bases lay between the germline ends. The CDR3 spans 12 residues. The germline CDR1 and CDR2 sequences are SNHLY and FYNNEI.